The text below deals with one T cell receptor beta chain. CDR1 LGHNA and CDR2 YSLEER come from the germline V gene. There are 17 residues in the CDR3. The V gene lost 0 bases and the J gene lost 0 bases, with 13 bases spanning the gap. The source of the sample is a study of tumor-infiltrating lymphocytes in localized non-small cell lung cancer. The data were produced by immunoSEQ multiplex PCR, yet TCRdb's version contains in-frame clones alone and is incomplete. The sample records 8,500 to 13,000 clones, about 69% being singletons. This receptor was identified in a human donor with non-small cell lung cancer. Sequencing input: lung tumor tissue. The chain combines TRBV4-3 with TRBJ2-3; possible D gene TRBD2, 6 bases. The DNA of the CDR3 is TGCGCCAGCAGCCAAGATTGGAGCAGCGGGAGCACAGATACGCAGTATTTT. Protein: CASSQDWSSGSTDTQYF.